This T cell receptor (beta chain) derives from a study of shared clonotypes between healthy human individuals. Donors were healthy HIV-negative adults without recent acute infections or vaccinations. Of note for this clone: Other DNA sequences in the sample encode the same CDR3.

Germline V gene lookup returns CDR1 SGHRS and CDR2 YFSETQ. CDR3 length equals 15 residues. The germline V and J ends were trimmed by 2 bases and 0 bases, with 9 bases remaining between them. Method: immunoSEQ multiplex PCR; TCRdb's copy keeps in-frame clones and lacks some. The table lists 550,000 to 800,000 clones, about 74% of them singletons. This receptor was obtained from a woman aged 30 to 39 in good health. The source material was memory CD4+ T cells sorted from blood. The subset is: CD45RA-negative fraction. The chain carries TRBV5-1 and TRBJ2-1, with D tentatively TRBD2 (5 bases). In nucleotides, the CDR3 is TGCGCCAGCAGCTTTAGCGTAGGCTCCTACAATGAGCAGTTCTTC. This sequence encodes CASSFSVGSYNEQFF.